This entry describes one T cell receptor (beta chain). Original processing notes: Scientists estimated how many nucleated cells there were by amplifying reference gene primers. Data came from immunoSEQ multiplex PCR; TCRdb stores just in-frame clones and leaves some out. V and J calls and clone size come straight from that table; D and trimming were deduced from the DNA. The data contain about 15,000 clones, approximately 88% of them seen just once; the ten biggest clones take up approximately 9.6%. This entry comes from a study of blood T cell repertoires in COVID-19. Study information: Sites in the United States, Italy and Spain provided acute and convalescent COVID-19 samples. The analysed material was cDNA or gDNA that came from T cells, B-cell-depleted T cells, or PBMCs.

The germline CDR1 and CDR2 sequences are LNHDA and SQIVND (reference sequence). There are 11 residues in the CDR3. V shed 10 bases and J 6 bases; nucleotides not matched to a gene: 6. Sequenced material: peripheral blood. The chain has TRBV19 and TRBJ2-7, with 7 bases fitting TRBD1. This receptor was identified in a human donor in a cohort sampled during active COVID-19. This CDR3 reads CATRQGGEQYF. CDR3 bases: TGTGCCACACGACAGGGTGGCGAGCAGTACTTC.